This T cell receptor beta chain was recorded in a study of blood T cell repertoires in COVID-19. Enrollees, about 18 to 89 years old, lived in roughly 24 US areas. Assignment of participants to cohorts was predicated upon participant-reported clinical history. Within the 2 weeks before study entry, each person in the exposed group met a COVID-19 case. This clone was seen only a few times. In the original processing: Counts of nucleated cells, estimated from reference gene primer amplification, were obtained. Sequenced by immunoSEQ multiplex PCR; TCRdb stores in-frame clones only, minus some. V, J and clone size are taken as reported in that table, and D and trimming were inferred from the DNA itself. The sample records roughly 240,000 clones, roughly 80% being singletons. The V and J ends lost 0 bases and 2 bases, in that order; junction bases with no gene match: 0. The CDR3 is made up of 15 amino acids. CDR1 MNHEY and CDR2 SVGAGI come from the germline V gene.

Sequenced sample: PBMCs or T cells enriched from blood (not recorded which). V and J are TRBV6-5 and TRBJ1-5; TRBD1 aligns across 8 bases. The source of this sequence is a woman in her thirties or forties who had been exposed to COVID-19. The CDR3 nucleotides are TGTGCCAGCAGTTACTCGGGACAGGGCAATCAGCCCCAGCATTTT. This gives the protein CASSYSGQGNQPQHF.